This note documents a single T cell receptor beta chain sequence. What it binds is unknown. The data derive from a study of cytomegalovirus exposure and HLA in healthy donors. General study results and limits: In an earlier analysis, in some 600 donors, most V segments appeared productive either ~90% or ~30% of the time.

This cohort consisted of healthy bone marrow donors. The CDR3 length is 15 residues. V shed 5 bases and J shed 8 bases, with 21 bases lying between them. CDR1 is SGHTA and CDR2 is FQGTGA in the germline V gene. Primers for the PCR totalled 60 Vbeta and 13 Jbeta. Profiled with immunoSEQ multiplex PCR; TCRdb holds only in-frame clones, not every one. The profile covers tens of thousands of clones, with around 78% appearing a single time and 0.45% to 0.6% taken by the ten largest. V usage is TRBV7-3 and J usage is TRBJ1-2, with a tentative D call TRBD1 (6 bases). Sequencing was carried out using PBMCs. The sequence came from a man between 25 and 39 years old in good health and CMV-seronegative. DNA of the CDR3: TGTGCCAGCAGCCCCCACCCAGACCAGGGGATGGGCTACACCTTC. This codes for CASSPHPDQGMGYTF.